Listed below are T cell receptor beta chains from one sample, sequenced in a study of graft-versus-host responses after intestinal transplantation. Sequenced by immunoSEQ multiplex PCR; TCRdb stores in-frame clones only, minus some. The table has tens of thousands of clones, 80% to 90% seen once; the top ten hold approximately 0.6%. No antigen has been assigned to these receptors. The material was unstimulated CD4+ T cells sorted from spleen or lymph node cells, obtained before transplant. The origin of the receptors is a human donor who was the organ donor for an intestinal transplant. CDR3s include the opening cysteine and the closing phenylalanine or tryptophan. A D gene is named only where the DNA matches it firmly. Expanded clones are given a class, and other clones once, few, many or no size at all.

CASSELAGGPTDTQYF	TGTGCCAGCAGTGAATTAGCGGGAGGGCCCACAGATACGCAGTATTTT	TRBV6-4	TRBJ2-3	.	TRBD2
CARSLGQPTYEQYF	TGTGCCAGAAGCTTGGGACAGCCCACCTACGAGCAGTACTTC	TRBV5-3	TRBJ2-7	few	.
CASSITTGSNQPQHF	TGTGCCAGTAGTATCACCACAGGTAGCAATCAGCCCCAGCATTTT	TRBV19	TRBJ1-5	.	.
CASTRDLGKETQYF	TGTGCCAGCACTAGGGACTTGGGAAAAGAGACCCAGTACTTC	TRBV2	TRBJ2-5	.	.
CASSRDRGWETQYF	TGTGCCAGCAGCCGGGACAGGGGATGGGAGACCCAGTACTTC	TRBV5-4	TRBJ2-5	.	TRBD1
CSVEDPGQGALGAKNIQYF	TGCAGCGTTGAAGATCCCGGACAGGGTGCTTTAGGGGCCAAAAACATTCAGTACTTC	TRBV29-1	TRBJ2-4	.	TRBD1
CASRGTGGSYNEQFF	TGTGCCAGCAGAGGGACAGGGGGATCCTACAATGAGCAGTTCTTC	TRBV28	TRBJ2-1	.	TRBD1
CASSFSWTSGMKTQYF	TGTGCCAGTAGTTTTTCGTGGACTAGCGGGATGAAGACCCAGTACTTC	TRBV19	TRBJ2-5	.	TRBD2
CASSLTGGADTQYF	TGTGCCAGCAGCTTAACCGGGGGGGCAGATACGCAGTATTTT	TRBV7-3	TRBJ2-3	.	TRBD2
CASSANTGRPEAFF	TGCGCCAGCAGCGCGAATACAGGAAGGCCTGAAGCTTTCTTT	TRBV5-1	TRBJ1-1	.	.
CASTPGTGRANTEAFF	TGTGCCAGCACCCCCGGGACAGGGAGGGCGAACACTGAAGCTTTCTTT	TRBV7-8	TRBJ1-1	.	TRBD1
CASSPRPSGKETQYF	TGTGCCAGCTCACCACGGCCTAGCGGGAAAGAGACCCAGTACTTC	TRBV18	TRBJ2-5	.	TRBD2
CSVKVSSYNEQFF	TGCAGCGTAAAAGTGAGCTCCTACAATGAGCAGTTCTTC	TRBV29-1	TRBJ2-1	few	.
CASSPSSKSQETQYF	TGTGCCAGCTCACCTTCCTCTAAGTCTCAAGAGACCCAGTACTTC	TRBV18	TRBJ2-5	.	.
CASSYSGQHNYGYTF	TGTGCCAGCAGTTACTCGGGACAGCATAACTATGGCTACACCTTC	TRBV6-5	TRBJ1-2	medium-sized	TRBD1
CASSRDSSYEQYF	TGCGCCAGCAGTAGGGACAGCTCCTACGAGCAGTACTTC	TRBV10-1	TRBJ2-7	.	TRBD1
CASSYSRDGSYEQYF	TGTGCCAGCAGTTACTCGCGGGACGGCTCCTACGAGCAGTACTTC	TRBV6-5	TRBJ2-7	.	.
CASRWREGADTQYF	TGTGCCAGTAGGTGGCGGGAGGGCGCAGATACGCAGTATTTT	TRBV19	TRBJ2-3	.	TRBD2
CASSLGQQLSGANVLTF	TGCGCCAGCAGCTTGGGACAACAGCTTTCAGGGGCCAACGTCCTGACTTTC	TRBV5-1	TRBJ2-6	few	.
CASSPSSSLENAEAFF	TGTGCCAGCTCACCATCGAGTTCACTCGAAAACGCTGAAGCTTTCTTT	TRBV18	TRBJ1-1	.	.
CAWRTHGAGANVLTF	TGTGCCTGGCGAACTCACGGGGCTGGGGCCAACGTCCTGACTTTC	TRBV30	TRBJ2-6	.	.
CASSSPLAGGYEQYF	TGTGCCAGCAGCTCCCCACTAGCGGGAGGGTACGAGCAGTACTTC	TRBV11-2	TRBJ2-7	once	TRBD2
CASSPGQWPQHF	TGTGCCAGTTCACCGGGACAATGGCCCCAGCATTTT	TRBV19	TRBJ1-5	.	.
CASSLEGGQETQYF	TGCGCCAGCAGCTTGGAGGGGGGGCAAGAGACCCAGTACTTC	TRBV5-1	TRBJ2-5	few	.
CASSLGQGGLYGYTF	TGTGCCAGCAGCTTGGGACAGGGAGGCCTCTATGGCTACACCTTC	TRBV7-2	TRBJ1-2	.	TRBD1
CASSQTGNEQYF	TGTGCCAGCAGCCAGACAGGGAACGAGCAGTACTTC	TRBV7-6	TRBJ2-7	once	TRBD1
CASSLERGVPTQYF	TGTGCCAGCAGCTTAGAGCGGGGGGTGCCAACCCAGTACTTC	TRBV5-8	TRBJ2-5	.	TRBD2
CAINPWGQIDYGYTF	TGTGCCATCAACCCCTGGGGACAGATTGACTATGGCTACACCTTC	TRBV10-3	TRBJ1-2	.	TRBD1
CASSASVGGEQYF	TGTGCCAGCAGCGCCTCCGTTGGAGGCGAGCAGTACTTC	TRBV9	TRBJ2-7	.	.
CASSPQGAPGELFF	TGTGCCAGCAGCCCCCAGGGGGCGCCCGGGGAGCTGTTTTTT	TRBV7-3	TRBJ2-2	.	TRBD1
CASSPPLGGGQGTGELFF	TGTGCCAGTAGTCCCCCGTTAGGGGGCGGTCAGGGGACCGGGGAGCTGTTTTTT	TRBV19	TRBJ2-2	.	TRBD1
CASGSGTEVGEQYF	TGCGCCAGCGGGTCCGGGACAGAGGTCGGCGAGCAGTACTTC	TRBV5-1	TRBJ2-7	few	TRBD1
CASSRDFPGEKLFF	TGTGCCAGTAGTCGGGACTTCCCGGGAGAAAAACTGTTTTTT	TRBV19	TRBJ1-4	.	.
CASERFAGPGTEAFF	TGTGCCAGCGAGAGATTTGCAGGGCCTGGGACTGAAGCTTTCTTT	TRBV28	TRBJ1-1	.	.
CASSVRTSDASYEQYF	TGTGCCAGCAGTGTAAGGACTAGCGATGCTTCCTACGAGCAGTACTTC	TRBV6-1	TRBJ2-7	.	TRBD2
CASSLGDRGATGELFF	TGTGCCAGCAGCTTAGGTGACAGGGGGGCCACCGGGGAGCTGTTTTTT	TRBV7-6	TRBJ2-2	.	TRBD1
CAINTQTGTNTEAFF	TGTGCCATCAACACCCAGACAGGCACAAACACTGAAGCTTTCTTT	TRBV10-3	TRBJ1-1	.	.
CASSGGMGTEAFF	TGTGCCAGCAGCGGGGGTATGGGCACTGAAGCTTTCTTT	TRBV6-5	TRBJ1-1	.	.